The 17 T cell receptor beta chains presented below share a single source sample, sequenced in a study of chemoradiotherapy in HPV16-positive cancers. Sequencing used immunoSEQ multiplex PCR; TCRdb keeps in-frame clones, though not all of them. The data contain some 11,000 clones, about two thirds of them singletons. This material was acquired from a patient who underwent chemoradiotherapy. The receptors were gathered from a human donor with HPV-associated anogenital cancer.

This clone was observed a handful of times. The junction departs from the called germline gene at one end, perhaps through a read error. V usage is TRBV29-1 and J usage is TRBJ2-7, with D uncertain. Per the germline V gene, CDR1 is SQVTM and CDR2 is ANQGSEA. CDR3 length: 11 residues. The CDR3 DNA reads TGCAGCGTTCATCTCACGGATAAGGAAGAATTC. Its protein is CSVHLTDKEEF.

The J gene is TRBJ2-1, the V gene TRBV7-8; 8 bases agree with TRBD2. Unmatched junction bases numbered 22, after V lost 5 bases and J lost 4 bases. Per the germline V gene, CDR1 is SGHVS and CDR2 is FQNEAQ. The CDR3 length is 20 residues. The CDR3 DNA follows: TGTGCCAGCAGCCCAGATCGGACTAGCTCCCTAAGCCTACCATACAATGAGCAGTTCTTC. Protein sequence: CASSPDRTSSLSLPYNEQFF.

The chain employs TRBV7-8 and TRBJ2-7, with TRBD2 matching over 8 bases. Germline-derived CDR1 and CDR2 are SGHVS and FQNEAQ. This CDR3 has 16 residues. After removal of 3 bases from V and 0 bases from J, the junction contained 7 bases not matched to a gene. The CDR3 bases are TGTGCCAGCAGCTTTGGCCTAGCGGGCCTCTCCTACGAGCAGTACTTC. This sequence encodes CASSFGLAGLSYEQYF.

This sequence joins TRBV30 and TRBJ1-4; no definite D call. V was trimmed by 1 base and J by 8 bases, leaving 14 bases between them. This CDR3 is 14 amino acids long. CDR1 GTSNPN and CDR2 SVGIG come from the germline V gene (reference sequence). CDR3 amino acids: CAWSETTRVEKLFF. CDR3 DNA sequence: TGTGCCTGGAGTGAAACAACTCGGGTAGAAAAACTGTTTTTT. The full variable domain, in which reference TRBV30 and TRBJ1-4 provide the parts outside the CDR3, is SQTIHQWPATLVQPVGSPLSLECTVEGTSNPNLYWYRQAAGRGLQLLFYSVGIGQISSEVPQNLSASRPQDRQFILSSKKLLLSDSGFYLCAWSETTRVEKLFFGSGTQLSVL.

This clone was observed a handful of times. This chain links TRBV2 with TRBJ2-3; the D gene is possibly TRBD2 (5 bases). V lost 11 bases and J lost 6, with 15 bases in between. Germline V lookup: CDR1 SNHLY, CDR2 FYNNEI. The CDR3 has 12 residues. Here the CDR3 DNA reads TGTGCCTCGCATGATTCGGGGGATACGCAGTATTTT. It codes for CASHDSGDTQYF. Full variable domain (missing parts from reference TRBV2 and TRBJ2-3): EPEVTQTPSHQVTQMGQEVILRCVPISNHLYFYWYRQILGQKVEFLVSFYNNEISEKSEIFDDQFSVERPDGSNFTLKIRSTKLEDSAMYFCASHDSGDTQYFGPGTRLTVL.

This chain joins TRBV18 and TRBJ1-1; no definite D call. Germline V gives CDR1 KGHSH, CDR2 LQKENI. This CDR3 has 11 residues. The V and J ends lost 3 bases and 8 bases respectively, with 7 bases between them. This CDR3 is CASSPNREAFF. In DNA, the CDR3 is TGTGCCAGCTCACCCAATCGAGAAGCTTTCTTT.

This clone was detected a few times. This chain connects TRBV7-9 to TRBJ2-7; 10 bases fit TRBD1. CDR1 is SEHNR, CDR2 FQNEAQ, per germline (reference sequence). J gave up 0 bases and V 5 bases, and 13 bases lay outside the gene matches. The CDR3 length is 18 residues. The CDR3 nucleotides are TGTGCCAGCAGCGGACCGGGACAGGGGAAAAAAATCTCCTACGAGCAGTACTTC. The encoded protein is CASSGPGQGKKISYEQYF.

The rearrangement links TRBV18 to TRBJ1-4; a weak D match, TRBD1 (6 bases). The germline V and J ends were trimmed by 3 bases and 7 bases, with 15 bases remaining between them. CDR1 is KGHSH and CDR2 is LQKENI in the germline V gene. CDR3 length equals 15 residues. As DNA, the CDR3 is TGTGCCAGCTCACCGTCAGTAGGGGGAGGTGAAAAACTGTTTTTT. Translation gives CASSPSVGGGEKLFF.

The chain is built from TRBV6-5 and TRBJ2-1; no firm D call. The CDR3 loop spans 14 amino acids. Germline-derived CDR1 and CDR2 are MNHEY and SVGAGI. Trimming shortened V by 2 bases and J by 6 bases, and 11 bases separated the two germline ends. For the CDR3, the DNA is TGTGCCAGCAGTTACAACCCGGTTGTCAATGAGCAGTTCTTC. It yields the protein CASSYNPVVNEQFF.

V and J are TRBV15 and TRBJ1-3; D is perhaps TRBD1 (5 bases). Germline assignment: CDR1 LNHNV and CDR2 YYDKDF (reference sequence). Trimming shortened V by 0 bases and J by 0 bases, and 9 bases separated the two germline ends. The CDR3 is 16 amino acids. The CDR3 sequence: CATSRDDRYSGNTIYF. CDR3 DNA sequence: TGTGCCACCAGCAGAGACGACAGATACTCTGGAAACACCATATATTTT.

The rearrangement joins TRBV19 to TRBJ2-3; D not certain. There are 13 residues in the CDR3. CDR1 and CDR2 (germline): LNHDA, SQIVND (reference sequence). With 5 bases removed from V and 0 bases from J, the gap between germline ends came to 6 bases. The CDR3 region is CASSADSTDTQYF. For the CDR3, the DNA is TGTGCCAGTAGTGCGGACAGCACAGATACGCAGTATTTT.

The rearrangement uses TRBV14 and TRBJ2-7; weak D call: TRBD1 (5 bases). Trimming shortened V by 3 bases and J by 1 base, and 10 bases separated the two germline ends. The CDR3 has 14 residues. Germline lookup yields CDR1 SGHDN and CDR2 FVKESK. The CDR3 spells CASSHHKGSYEQYF. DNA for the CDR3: TGTGCCAGCAGCCATCACAAGGGGTCCTACGAGCAGTACTTC. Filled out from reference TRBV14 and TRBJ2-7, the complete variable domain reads EAGVTQFPSHSVIEKGQTVTLRCDPISGHDNLYWYRRVMGKEIKFLLHFVKESKQDESGMPNNRFLAERTGGTYSTLKVQPAELEDSGVYFCASSHHKGSYEQYFGPGTRLTVT.

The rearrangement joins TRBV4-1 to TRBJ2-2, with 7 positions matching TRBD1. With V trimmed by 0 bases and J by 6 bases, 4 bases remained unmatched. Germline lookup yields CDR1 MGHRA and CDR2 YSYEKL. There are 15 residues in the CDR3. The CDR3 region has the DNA TGCGCCAGCAGCCAAGATTTTACAGGGGCCGGGGAGCTGTTTTTT. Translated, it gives CASSQDFTGAGELFF.

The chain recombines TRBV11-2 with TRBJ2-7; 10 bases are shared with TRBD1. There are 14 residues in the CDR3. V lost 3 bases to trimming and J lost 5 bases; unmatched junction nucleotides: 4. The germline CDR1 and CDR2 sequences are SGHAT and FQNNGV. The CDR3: CASSFRDRGHEQYF. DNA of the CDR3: TGTGCCAGCAGCTTCCGGGACAGGGGACACGAGCAGTACTTC.

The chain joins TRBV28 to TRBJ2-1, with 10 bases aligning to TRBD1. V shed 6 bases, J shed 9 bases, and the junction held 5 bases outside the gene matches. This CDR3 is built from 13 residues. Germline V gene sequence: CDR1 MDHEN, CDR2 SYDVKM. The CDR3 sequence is CASRRQGAGEQFF. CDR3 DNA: TGTGCCAGCAGAAGACAGGGGGCTGGTGAGCAGTTCTTC.

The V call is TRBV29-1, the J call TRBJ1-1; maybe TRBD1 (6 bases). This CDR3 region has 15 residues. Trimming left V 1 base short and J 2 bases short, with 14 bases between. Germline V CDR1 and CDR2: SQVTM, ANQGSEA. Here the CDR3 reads CSVEVWGAGNTEAFF. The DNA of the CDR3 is TGCAGCGTTGAAGTCTGGGGGGCGGGTAACACTGAAGCTTTCTTT.

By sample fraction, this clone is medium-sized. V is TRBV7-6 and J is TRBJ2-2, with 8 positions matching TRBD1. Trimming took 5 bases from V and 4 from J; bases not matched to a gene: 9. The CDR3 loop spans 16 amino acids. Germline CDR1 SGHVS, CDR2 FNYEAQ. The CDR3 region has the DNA TGTGCCAGCAGCGCCTTAGGACAGGGCCCCACCGGGGAGCTGTTTTTT. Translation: CASSALGQGPTGELFF.